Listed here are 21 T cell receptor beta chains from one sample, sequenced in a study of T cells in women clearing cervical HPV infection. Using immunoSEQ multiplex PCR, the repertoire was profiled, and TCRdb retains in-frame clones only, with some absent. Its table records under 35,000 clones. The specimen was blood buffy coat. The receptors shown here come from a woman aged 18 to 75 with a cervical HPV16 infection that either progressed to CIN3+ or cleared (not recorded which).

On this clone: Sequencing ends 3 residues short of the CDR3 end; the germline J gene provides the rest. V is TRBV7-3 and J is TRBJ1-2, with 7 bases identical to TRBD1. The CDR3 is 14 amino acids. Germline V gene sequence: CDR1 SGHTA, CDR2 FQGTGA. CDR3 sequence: CASSYRGGTDTYTF. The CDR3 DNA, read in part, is TGTGCCAGCAGCTACAGGGGAGGCACAGATACC.

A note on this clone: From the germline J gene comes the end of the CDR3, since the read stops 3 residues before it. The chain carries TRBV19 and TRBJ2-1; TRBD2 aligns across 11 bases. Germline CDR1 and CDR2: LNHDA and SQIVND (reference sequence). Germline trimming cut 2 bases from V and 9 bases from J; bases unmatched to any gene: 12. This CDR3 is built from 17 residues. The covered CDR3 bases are TGTGCCAGTAGTATATTTGGGAGTAGCGGGAGGGTTCGTGAG. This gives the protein CASSIFGSSGRVRE. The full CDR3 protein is CASSIFGSSGRVREQFF.

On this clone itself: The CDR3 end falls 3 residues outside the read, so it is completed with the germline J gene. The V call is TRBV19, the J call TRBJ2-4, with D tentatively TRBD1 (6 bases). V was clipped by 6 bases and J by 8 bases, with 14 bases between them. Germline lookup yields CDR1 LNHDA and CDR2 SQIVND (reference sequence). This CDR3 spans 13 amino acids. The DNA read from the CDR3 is TGTGCCAGTAGCCTCAGGGGTGTTCACATT. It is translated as CASSLRGVHI. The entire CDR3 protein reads CASSLRGVHIQYF.

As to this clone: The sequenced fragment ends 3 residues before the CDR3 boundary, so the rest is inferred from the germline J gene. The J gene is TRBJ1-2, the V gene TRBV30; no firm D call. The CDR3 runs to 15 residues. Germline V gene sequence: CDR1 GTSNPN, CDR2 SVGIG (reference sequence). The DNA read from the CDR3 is TGTGCCTGGAGCGAGGCGAGCGGGAGTTACAATGAC. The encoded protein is CAWSEASGSYND. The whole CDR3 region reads CAWSEASGSYNDYTF.

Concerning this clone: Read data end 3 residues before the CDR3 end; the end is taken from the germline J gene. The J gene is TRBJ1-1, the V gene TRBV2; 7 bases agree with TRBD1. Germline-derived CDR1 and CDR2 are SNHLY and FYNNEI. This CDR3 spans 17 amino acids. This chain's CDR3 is CASNEGLAGGQVGEAFF. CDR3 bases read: TGTGCCAGCAACGAGGGACTAGCGGGAGGACAGGTGGGAGAG.

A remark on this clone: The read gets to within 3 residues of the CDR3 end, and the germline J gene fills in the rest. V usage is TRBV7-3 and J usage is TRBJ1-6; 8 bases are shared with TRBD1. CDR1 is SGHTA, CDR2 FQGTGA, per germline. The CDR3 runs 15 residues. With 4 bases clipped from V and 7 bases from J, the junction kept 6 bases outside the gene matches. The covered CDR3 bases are TGTGCCAGCAGCTGGACAGGGTTTGGAAATTCACCC. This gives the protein CASSWTGFGNSP. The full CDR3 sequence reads CASSWTGFGNSPLHF. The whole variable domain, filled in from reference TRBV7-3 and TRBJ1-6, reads GAGVSQTPSNKVTEKGKYVELRCDPISGHTALYWYRQSLGQGPEFLIYFQGTGAADDSGLPNDRFFAVRPEGSVSTLKIQRTERGDSAVYLCASSWTGFGNSPLHFGNGTRLTVT.

The CDR3 here is CASSLGTSSEQFF. Incomplete CDR3 DNA: TGTGCCAGCAGCTTAGGGACTAGCAGTGAG. The V and J genes are TRBV7-9 and TRBJ2-1; 8 nucleotides agree with TRBD2. The read gets to within 3 residues of the CDR3 end, and the germline J gene fills in the rest. The junction had 2 bases not matched to a gene; V was cut back by 1 base and J by 9 bases. Germline CDR1 and CDR2: SEHNR and FQNEAQ (reference sequence). The CDR3 sequence is 13 residues long.

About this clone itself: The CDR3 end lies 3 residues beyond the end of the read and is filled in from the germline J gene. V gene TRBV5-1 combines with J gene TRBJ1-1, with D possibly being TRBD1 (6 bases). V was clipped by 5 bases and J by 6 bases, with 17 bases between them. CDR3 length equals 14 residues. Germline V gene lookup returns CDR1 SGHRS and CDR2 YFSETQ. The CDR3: CASSQSSRGSEAFF. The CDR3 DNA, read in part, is TGCGCCAGCAGTCAATCATCCAGGGGATCTGAA.

CDR3 amino acids: CASSQDEGLAIETQYF. Partial CDR3 DNA: TGTGCCAGCAGCCAAGATGAGGGACTAGCGATAGAGACC. The chain is built from TRBV4-2 and TRBJ2-5, with 10 bases aligning to TRBD2. The read comes to an end 3 residues before the CDR3 does, leaving the germline J gene to fill in the end. Germline CDR1 and CDR2: LGHNA and YNFKEQ. Germline trimming cut 0 bases from V and 4 bases from J; bases unmatched to any gene: 5. This CDR3 spans 16 amino acids.

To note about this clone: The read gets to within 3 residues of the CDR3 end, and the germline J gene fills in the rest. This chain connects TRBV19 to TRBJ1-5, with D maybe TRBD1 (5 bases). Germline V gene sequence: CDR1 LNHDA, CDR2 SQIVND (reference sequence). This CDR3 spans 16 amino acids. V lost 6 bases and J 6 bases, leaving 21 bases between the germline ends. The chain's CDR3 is CASRRTGGVLRQPQHF. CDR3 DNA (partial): TGTGCCAGTAGAAGAACAGGCGGAGTATTGCGTCAGCCC.

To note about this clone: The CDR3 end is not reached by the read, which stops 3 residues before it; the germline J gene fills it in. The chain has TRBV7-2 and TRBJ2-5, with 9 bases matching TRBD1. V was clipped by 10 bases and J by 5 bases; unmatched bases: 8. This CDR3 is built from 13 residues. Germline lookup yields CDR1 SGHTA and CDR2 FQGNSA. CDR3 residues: CATNRGLVETQYF. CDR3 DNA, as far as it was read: TGTGCCACCAACAGGGGGCTAGTTGAGACC.

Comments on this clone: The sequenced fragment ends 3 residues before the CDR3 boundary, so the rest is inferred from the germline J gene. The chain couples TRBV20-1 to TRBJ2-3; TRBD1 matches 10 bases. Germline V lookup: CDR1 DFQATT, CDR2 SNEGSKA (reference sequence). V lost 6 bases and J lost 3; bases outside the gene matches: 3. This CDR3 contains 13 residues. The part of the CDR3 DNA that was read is TGCAGTGCAAGGACAGGGGGGACAGATACG. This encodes CSARTGGTDT. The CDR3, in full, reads CSARTGGTDTQYF.

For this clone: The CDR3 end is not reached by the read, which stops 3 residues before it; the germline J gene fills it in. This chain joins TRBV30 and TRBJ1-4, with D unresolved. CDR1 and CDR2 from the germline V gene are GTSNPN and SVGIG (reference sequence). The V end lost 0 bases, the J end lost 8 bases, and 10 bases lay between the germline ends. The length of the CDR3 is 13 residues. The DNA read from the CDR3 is TGTGCCTGGAGTGTACTCTTATCGGAAAAA. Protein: CAWSVLLSEK. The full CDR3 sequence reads CAWSVLLSEKLFF.

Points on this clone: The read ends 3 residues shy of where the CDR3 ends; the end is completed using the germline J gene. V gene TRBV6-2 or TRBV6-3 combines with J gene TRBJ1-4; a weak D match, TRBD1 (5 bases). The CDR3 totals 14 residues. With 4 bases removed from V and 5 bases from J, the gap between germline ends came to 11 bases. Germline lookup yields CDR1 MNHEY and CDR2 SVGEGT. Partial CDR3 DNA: TGTGCCAGCAGTTCCAGGGTGACAAATGAAAAA. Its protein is CASSSRVTNEK. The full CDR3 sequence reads CASSSRVTNEKLFF.

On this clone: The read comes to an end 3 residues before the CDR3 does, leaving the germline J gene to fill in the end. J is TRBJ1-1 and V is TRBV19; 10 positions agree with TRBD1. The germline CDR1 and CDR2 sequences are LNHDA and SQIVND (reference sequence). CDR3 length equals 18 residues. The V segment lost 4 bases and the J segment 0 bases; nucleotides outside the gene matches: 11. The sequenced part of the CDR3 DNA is TGTGCCAGTAGTAGCCCCGACAGGGGGCTCCTGATGAACACTGAA. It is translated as CASSSPDRGLLMNTE. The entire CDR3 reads CASSSPDRGLLMNTEAFF.

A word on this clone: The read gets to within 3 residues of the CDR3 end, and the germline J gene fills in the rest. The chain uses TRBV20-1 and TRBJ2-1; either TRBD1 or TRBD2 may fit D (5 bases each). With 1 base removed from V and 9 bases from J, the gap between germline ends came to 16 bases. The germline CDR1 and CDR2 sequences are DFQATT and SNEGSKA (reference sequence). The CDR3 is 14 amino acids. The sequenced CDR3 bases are TGCAGTGCTAGAGGAGACAGTCTGAGGGGTGAG. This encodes CSARGDSLRGE. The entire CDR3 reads CSARGDSLRGEQFF.

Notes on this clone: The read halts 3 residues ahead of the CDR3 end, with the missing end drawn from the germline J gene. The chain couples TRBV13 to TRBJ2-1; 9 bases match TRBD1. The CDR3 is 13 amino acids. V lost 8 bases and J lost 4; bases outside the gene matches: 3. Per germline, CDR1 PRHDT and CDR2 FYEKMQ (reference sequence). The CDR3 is CASHGQGYNEQFF. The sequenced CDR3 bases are TGTGCCAGCCACGGACAGGGGTACAATGAG.

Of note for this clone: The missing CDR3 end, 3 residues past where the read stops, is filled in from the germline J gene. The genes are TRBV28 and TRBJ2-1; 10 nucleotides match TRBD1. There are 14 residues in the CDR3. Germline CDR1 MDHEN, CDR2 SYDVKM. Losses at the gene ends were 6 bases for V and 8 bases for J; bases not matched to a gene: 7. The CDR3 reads CASSRDRGQDEQFF. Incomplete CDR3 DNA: TGTGCCAGCAGCCGGGACAGGGGCCAGGATGAG.

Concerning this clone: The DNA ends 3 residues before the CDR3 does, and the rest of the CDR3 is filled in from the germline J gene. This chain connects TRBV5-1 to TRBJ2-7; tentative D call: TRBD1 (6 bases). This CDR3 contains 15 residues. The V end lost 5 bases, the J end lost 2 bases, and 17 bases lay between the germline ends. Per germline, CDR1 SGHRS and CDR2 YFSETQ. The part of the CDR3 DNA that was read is TGCGCCAGCAGGAGGGCCGTACAGGGTCCCTACGAG. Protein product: CASRRAVQGPYE. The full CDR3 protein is CASRRAVQGPYEQYF. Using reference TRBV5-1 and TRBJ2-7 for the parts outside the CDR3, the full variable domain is KAGVTQTPRYLIKTRGQQVTLSCSPISGHRSVSWYQQTPGQGLQFLFEYFSETQRNKGNFPGRFSGRQFSNSRSEMNVSTLELGDSALYLCASRRAVQGPYEQYFGPGTRLTVT.

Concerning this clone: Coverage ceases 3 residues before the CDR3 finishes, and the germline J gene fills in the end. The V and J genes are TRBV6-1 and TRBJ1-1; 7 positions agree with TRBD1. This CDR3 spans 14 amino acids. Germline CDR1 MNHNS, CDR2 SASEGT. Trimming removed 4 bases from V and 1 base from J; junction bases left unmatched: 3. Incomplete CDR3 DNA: TGTGCCAGCAGTGCAAGGACAGGGAACACTGAA. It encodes CASSARTGNTE. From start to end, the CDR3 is CASSARTGNTEAFF.

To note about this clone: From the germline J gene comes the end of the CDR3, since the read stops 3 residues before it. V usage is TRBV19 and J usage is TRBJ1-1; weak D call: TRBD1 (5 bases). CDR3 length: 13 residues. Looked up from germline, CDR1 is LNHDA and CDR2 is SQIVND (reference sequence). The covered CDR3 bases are TGTGCCAGTATAGGGAGGGGTTGGGATGAG. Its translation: CASIGRGWDE. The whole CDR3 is CASIGRGWDEAFF.